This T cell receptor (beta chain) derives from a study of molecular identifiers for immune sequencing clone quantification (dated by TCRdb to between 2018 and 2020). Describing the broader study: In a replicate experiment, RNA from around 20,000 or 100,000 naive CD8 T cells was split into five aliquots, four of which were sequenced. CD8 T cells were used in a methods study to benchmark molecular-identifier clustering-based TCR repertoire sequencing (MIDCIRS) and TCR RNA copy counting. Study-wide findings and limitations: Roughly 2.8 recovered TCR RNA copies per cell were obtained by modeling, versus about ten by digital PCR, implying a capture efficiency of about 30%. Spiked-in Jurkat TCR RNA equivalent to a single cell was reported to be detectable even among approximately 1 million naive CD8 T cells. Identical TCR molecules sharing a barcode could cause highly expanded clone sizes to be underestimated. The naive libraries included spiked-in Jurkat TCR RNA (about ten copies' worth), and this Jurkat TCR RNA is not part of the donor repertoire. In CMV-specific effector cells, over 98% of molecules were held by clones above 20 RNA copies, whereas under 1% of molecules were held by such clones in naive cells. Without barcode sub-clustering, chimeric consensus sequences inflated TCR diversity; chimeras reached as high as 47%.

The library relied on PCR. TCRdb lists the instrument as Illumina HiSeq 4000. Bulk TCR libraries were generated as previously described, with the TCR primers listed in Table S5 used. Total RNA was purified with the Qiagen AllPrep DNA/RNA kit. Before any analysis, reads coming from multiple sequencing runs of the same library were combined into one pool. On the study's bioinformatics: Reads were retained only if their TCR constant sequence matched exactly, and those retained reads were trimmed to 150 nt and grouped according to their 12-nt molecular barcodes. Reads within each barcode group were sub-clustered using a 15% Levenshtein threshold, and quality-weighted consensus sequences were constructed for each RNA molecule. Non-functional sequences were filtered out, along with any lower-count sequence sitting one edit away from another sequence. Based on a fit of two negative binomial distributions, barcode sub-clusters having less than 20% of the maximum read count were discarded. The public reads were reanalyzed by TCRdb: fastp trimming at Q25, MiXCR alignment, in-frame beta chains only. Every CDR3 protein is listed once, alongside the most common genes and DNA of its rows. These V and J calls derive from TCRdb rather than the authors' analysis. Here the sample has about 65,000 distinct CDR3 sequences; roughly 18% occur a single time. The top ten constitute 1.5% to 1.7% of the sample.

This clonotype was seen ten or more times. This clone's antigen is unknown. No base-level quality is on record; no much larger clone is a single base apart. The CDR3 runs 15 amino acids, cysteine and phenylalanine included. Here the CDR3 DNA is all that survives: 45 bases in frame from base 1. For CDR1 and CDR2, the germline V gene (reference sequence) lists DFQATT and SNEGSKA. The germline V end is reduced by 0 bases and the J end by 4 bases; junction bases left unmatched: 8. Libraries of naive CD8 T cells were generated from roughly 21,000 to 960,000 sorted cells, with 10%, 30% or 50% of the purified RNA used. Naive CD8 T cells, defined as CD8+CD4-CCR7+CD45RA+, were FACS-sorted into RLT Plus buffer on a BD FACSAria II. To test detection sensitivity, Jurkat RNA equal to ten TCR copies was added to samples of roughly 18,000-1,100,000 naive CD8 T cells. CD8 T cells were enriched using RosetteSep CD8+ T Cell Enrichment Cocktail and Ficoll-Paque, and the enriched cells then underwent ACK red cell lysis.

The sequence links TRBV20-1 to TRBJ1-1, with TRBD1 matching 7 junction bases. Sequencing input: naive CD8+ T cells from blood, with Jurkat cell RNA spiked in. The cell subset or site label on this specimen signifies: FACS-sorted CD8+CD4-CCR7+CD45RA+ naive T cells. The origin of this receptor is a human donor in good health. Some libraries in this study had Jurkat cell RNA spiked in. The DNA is TGCAGTGCTAGAGACTGGACAGGTGTAACCACTGAAGCTTTCTTT. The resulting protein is CSARDWTGVTTEAFF.